These 21 T cell receptor beta chains came from one sample sequenced in a study of blood T cell repertoires in COVID-19. TCRdb's copy holds only in-frame clones and misses some; the assay was immunoSEQ multiplex PCR. The table has about 260,000 clones, approximately 80% seen once. Sequencing was performed on peripheral blood. These receptors were obtained from a man aged 60-69 years with acute or convalescent COVID-19.

The chain joins TRBV2 to TRBJ2-1; a weak D match, TRBD1 (6 bases). The germline V and J ends were trimmed by 7 bases and 2 bases, with 9 bases remaining between them. CDR3 length equals 13 residues. Germline CDR1 SNHLY, CDR2 FYNNEI. CDR3 loop: CASKQGPYNEQFF. The DNA for the CDR3 is TGTGCCAGCAAACAGGGCCCCTACAATGAGCAGTTCTTC.

J is TRBJ2-7 and V is TRBV19; TRBD1 matches 7 bases. The trim removed 6 bases at V and 2 bases at J, leaving 13 bases unmatched. This CDR3 contains 16 residues. Germline V CDR1 and CDR2: LNHDA, SQIVND (reference sequence). This CDR3 is CASSLHGTARTYEQYF. The CDR3 nucleotides read TGTGCCAGTAGCCTCCACGGGACAGCCCGGACCTACGAGCAGTACTTC.

The table lists this clone with a count of one. The chain couples TRBV2 to TRBJ2-2; 7 positions agree with TRBD2. V was pared by 0 bases and J by 5 bases, with 0 bases of the junction left unmatched. This CDR3 is 14 amino acids long. Germline CDR1 is SNHLY and CDR2 is FYNNEI. This CDR3 is CASSEAGRTGELFF. The CDR3 DNA reads TGTGCCAGCAGTGAAGCCGGGAGGACCGGGGAGCTGTTTTTT.

The chain carries TRBV5-1 and TRBJ1-1; D is perhaps TRBD1 (5 bases). From germline, CDR1 is SGHRS and CDR2 YFSETQ. Between the trimmed V and J ends, which lost 0 bases and 4 bases, there was a span of 13 bases. The CDR3 is 15 residues long. For the CDR3, the DNA is TGCGCCAGCAGCTTGGGTCACGGGGGTCTCACTGAAGCTTTCTTT. Residues: CASSLGHGGLTEAFF. Using reference TRBV5-1 and TRBJ1-1 for the parts outside the CDR3, the full variable domain is KAGVTQTPRYLIKTRGQQVTLSCSPISGHRSVSWYQQTPGQGLQFLFEYFSETQRNKGNFPGRFSGRQFSNSRSEMNVSTLELGDSALYLCASSLGHGGLTEAFFGQGTRLTVV.

This rearrangement joins TRBV18 to TRBJ1-1; D uncertain. The CDR3 runs 16 residues. V lost 3 bases and J lost 0, with 14 bases in between. Germline V lookup: CDR1 KGHSH, CDR2 LQKENI. CDR3 in DNA: TGTGCCAGCTCACCGCAGGTTTTAGACATGAACACTGAAGCTTTCTTT. Protein sequence: CASSPQVLDMNTEAFF.

This sequence joins TRBV24-1 and TRBJ1-1; a weak D match, TRBD1 (6 bases). Per germline, CDR1 KGHDR and CDR2 SFDVKD. Trimming took off 9 bases at V and 6 bases at J, with 19 bases between the two ends. CDR3 size: 14 residues. The CDR3 bases are TGTGCCACCGCCTCCGGGACAATTACCGCTGAAGCTTTCTTT. Amino acid sequence: CATASGTITAEAFF.

The chain employs TRBV6-4 and TRBJ1-6; D is perhaps TRBD1 (5 bases). The CDR3 contains 15 residues. With 4 bases removed from V and 8 bases from J, the gap between germline ends came to 15 bases. Germline-derived CDR1 and CDR2 are MRHNA and SNTAGT. CDR3 sequence (DNA): TGTGCCAGCAGTGCACGGGGGGAGGGAGATTCACCCCTCCACTTT. Its protein is CASSARGEGDSPLHF.

The chain employs TRBV6-5 and TRBJ1-2; D is undetermined. Germline V gives CDR1 MNHEY, CDR2 SVGAGI. Trimming removed 0 bases from V and 8 bases from J, with 16 bases in between. The CDR3 length is 15 residues. The CDR3 loop reads CASSYSSGHSRGYTF. The DNA of the CDR3 is TGTGCCAGCAGTTACTCGTCTGGGCACTCTCGGGGCTACACCTTC.

This chain connects TRBV6-2 or TRBV6-3 to TRBJ1-5; D is possibly TRBD1 (6 bases). This CDR3 has 15 residues. The germline CDR1 and CDR2 sequences are MNHEY and SVGEGT. With 6 bases removed from V and 0 bases from J, the gap between germline ends came to 12 bases. CDR3 bases: TGTGCCAGCAGCAACGACAGGACTAGCAATCAGCCCCAGCATTTT. Its protein is CASSNDRTSNQPQHF.

The gene calls are TRBV5-8 and TRBJ1-5; TRBD1 agrees at 7 bases. The CDR3 has 14 amino acids. J was trimmed by 2 bases and V by 7 bases; bases with no gene match: 6. Germline values: CDR1 SGHTS, CDR2 YDEGEE. The CDR3 DNA follows: TGTGCCAGCGGGAGACAGGGCGGCAATCAGCCCCAGCATTTT. It translates to CASGRQGGNQPQHF.

The chain joins TRBV2 to TRBJ2-3, with 12 bases lining up with TRBD2. Germline CDR1 SNHLY, CDR2 FYNNEI. The junction had 4 bases not matched to a gene; V was cut back by 6 bases and J by 6 bases. The CDR3 has 14 amino acids. The DNA for the CDR3 is TGTGCCAGCAGCCTAGCGGGAGGGAGGGATACGCAGTATTTT. Translating gives CASSLAGGRDTQYF.

This rearrangement joins TRBV6-5 to TRBJ1-2; 8 bases match TRBD1. The ends lost 5 bases at V and 3 bases at J; junction bases unmatched: 8. The CDR3 covers 15 residues. The germline V gene encodes CDR1 MNHEY and CDR2 SVGAGI. For the CDR3, the DNA is TGTGCCAGCAGTATTAGGACAGGGCGGGACTATGGCTACACCTTC. Translation gives CASSIRTGRDYGYTF.

The J gene is TRBJ1-6, the V gene TRBV6-6, with 7 bases matching TRBD1. The V gene end was trimmed by 5 bases and the J gene end by 0 bases; junction bases not matched to a gene: 7. The CDR3 is 17 residues long. The V gene's germline CDR1 is MNHNY and CDR2 SVGAGI (reference sequence). For the CDR3, the DNA is TGTGCCAGCAGTCCGCGGACAGGCCGCTCCTATAATTCACCCCTCCACTTT. Translated: CASSPRTGRSYNSPLHF.

This chain joins TRBV2 and TRBJ1-2; D gene unclear. V lost 3 bases to trimming and J lost 8 bases, with 13 bases between them. Germline V lookup: CDR1 SNHLY, CDR2 FYNNEI. CDR3 length: 13 amino acids. The CDR3 reads CASSDYRAEGYTF. The DNA for the CDR3 is TGTGCCAGCAGTGATTACAGAGCCGAAGGCTACACCTTC.

The chain links TRBV6-5 to TRBJ1-3; possible D gene TRBD1, 5 bases. Germline CDR1 is MNHEY and CDR2 is SVGAGI. V lost 4 bases, J lost 0 bases, and 13 bases lay in between. CDR3 size: 16 residues. The CDR3 sequence is CASSSQEPHSGNTIYF. In DNA, the CDR3 is TGTGCCAGCAGTTCACAGGAACCCCACTCTGGAAACACCATATATTTT.

The chain uses TRBV7-3 and TRBJ2-2, with D perhaps matching TRBD1 (6 bases). Germline CDR1 SGHTA, CDR2 FQGTGA. This CDR3 region has 16 residues. Trimming pared 1 base from V and 1 base from J, leaving 10 bases between. The CDR3 coding sequence is TGTGCCAGCAGCTTAATCGGGACACGGAACACCGGGGAGCTGTTTTTT. Translation: CASSLIGTRNTGELFF.

This clone was seen a handful of times. This chain joins TRBV10-3 and TRBJ2-3; D is perhaps TRBD2 (7 bases). V lost 5 bases to trimming and J lost 5 bases, with 14 bases between them. CDR1 and CDR2 (germline): ENHRY, SYGVKD. The CDR3 is 14 amino acids. CDR3 nucleotide sequence: TGTGCCATCAGTTGGGGGGGCAGAGGAGATACGCAGTATTTT. Translation gives CAISWGGRGDTQYF.

The V and J genes are TRBV19 and TRBJ2-1; TRBD2 matches at 7 bases. The CDR3 is 15 amino acids. Looked up from germline, CDR1 is LNHDA and CDR2 is SQIVND (reference sequence). The junction had 4 bases not matched to a gene; V was cut back by 1 base and J by 4 bases. The CDR3, as DNA: TGTGCCAGTAGTATAGTGCTAGCGGTGTACAATGAGCAGTTCTTC. This encodes CASSIVLAVYNEQFF.

The chain links TRBV5-4 to TRBJ2-7; 7 bases map to TRBD2. V lost 4 bases to trimming and J lost 7 bases; unmatched junction nucleotides: 11. In germline, CDR1 is SGHNT, CDR2 YYREEE (reference sequence). The CDR3 runs to 14 residues. The CDR3 nucleotides are TGTGCCAGCAGCAACGAGCGGGGCGGTAGGGAGCAGTACTTC. This translates into CASSNERGGREQYF.

J is TRBJ2-1 and V is TRBV6-1; tentatively, D is TRBD1 (6 bases). Between the trimmed V and J ends, which lost 1 base and 4 bases, there was a span of 14 bases. CDR3 length: 16 residues. The germline CDR1 and CDR2 sequences are MNHNS and SASEGT. CDR3 in amino acids: CASSEDTGLSYNEQFF. CDR3 DNA sequence: TGTGCCAGCAGTGAAGATACAGGGCTCTCGTACAATGAGCAGTTCTTC.

CDR3 bases: TGTGCCAGCAGTGAATGGAGGGACGGGGAGCTGTTTTTT. Its protein is CASSEWRDGELFF. This chain connects TRBV2 to TRBJ2-2, with D perhaps matching TRBD2 (6 bases). V dropped 2 bases and J dropped 7 bases, with 8 bases sitting between them. Germline CDR1 is SNHLY and CDR2 is FYNNEI. This CDR3 is 13 amino acids long. The full variable domain, with the rest looked up from reference TRBV2 and TRBJ2-2, is EPEVTQTPSHQVTQMGQEVILRCVPISNHLYFYWYRQILGQKVEFLVSFYNNEISEKSEIFDDQFSVERPDGSNFTLKIRSTKLEDSAMYFCASSEWRDGELFFGEGSRLTVL.